Listed here are 18 T cell receptor beta chains from one sample, sequenced in a study of T cells expressing NK-cell markers. TCRdb reworked the 5' RACE reads into one entry per CDR3 protein, no DNA. This sample's clone table lists 550,000 to 600,000 distinct CDR3 sequences. Sequencing used blood T cells: a sorted CD56 or NKG2C T cell subset, CD4+ or CD8+ T cells, or bulk PBMC T cells (not recorded which). These receptors were taken from a man aged 18 to 30 in good health.

The chain recombines TRBV2 with TRBJ1-1; with no DNA, the TCRdb D assignment of TRBD1 cannot be verified. Germline lookup yields CDR1 SNHLY and CDR2 FYNNEI. This CDR3 spans 14 amino acids. CDR3 loop: CASRTTGFNTEAFF.

This chain joins TRBV5-1 and TRBJ2-4; as DNA is missing, the TRBD2 call by TCRdb cannot be tested. The germline V gene encodes CDR1 SGHRS and CDR2 YFSETQ. The CDR3 consists of 20 residues. The CDR3: CASSSGWLAGDGGAKNIQYF.

The CDR3: CASSLGAGYAGYTF. This sequence joins TRBV7-2 and TRBJ1-2. The CDR3 length is 14 residues. CDR1 SGHTA and CDR2 FQGNSA come from the germline V gene.

The chain has TRBV10-3 and TRBJ2-1; TCRdb outputs TRBD1, but without DNA this stays unchecked. The CDR3 runs 14 residues. Per the germline V gene, CDR1 is ENHRY and CDR2 is SYGVKD. The CDR3 region is CAISESPQGNEQFF.

The rearrangement uses TRBV11-2 and TRBJ2-1; TCRdb designates TRBD2, a call that cannot be tested without DNA. CDR1 is SGHAT, CDR2 FQNNGV, per germline. This CDR3 region has 18 residues. The CDR3 protein is CASSTQRTSGRVYHEQFF.

V gene TRBV6-5 combines with J gene TRBJ2-2; absent DNA, TCRdb's TRBD2 call cannot be checked. This CDR3 spans 16 amino acids. Germline CDR1 reads MNHEY; CDR2 reads SVGAGI. This chain's CDR3 is CASSYDFDSGRGELFF.

The chain uses TRBV20-1 and TRBJ1-4. The CDR3 totals 13 residues. The germline gives CDR1 DFQATT, CDR2 SNEGSKA (reference sequence). CDR3 region: CSARDWSGEKLFF.

The chain is built from TRBV19 and TRBJ1-1; the TRBD1 assignment by TCRdb is unverifiable without DNA. The CDR3 loop spans 13 amino acids. Germline-derived CDR1 and CDR2 are LNHDA and SQIVND (reference sequence). This CDR3 is CASSQRTEGGAFF.

The chain is built from TRBV7-6 and TRBJ2-5. CDR1 is SGHVS, CDR2 FNYEAQ, per germline. The CDR3 extends over 12 amino acids. CDR3 in amino acids: CASSSESETQYF. Complete variable domain (other parts from reference TRBV7-6 and TRBJ2-5): GAGVSQSPRYKVTKRGQDVALRCDPISGHVSLYWYRQALGQGPEFLTYFNYEAQQDKSGLPNDRFSAERPEGSISTLTIQRTEQRDSAMYRCASSSESETQYFGPGTRLLVL.

V gene TRBV5-1 combines with J gene TRBJ2-7; no DNA is available, so the TRBD1 call from TCRdb remains unchecked. The CDR3 has 16 residues. Germline V gene lookup returns CDR1 SGHRS and CDR2 YFSETQ. The CDR3 sequence is CASSLTRDRRSYEQYF.

V is TRBV7-9 and J is TRBJ1-2; the D call from TCRdb, TRBD1, cannot be confirmed without DNA. Germline CDR1 SEHNR, CDR2 FQNEAQ (reference sequence). This CDR3 comprises 13 residues. The CDR3 loop reads CASSPGTYYGYTF. Drawing the rest from reference TRBV7-9 and TRBJ1-2, the complete variable domain is DTGVSQNPRHKITKRGQNVTFRCDPISEHNRLYWYRQTLGQGPEFLTYFQNEAQLEKSRLLSDRFSAERPKGSFSTLEIQRTEQGDSAMYLCASSPGTYYGYTFGSGTRLTVV.

The chain has TRBV12-3 or TRBV12-4 and TRBJ2-1; lacking DNA, the TRBD2 call made by TCRdb goes unchecked. CDR3 size: 13 residues. The CDR3 loop is CASSLLRGNEQFF.

This sequence joins TRBV6-2 or TRBV6-3 and TRBJ2-1; TCRdb reports TRBD2, a call that lacks DNA to check it against. Per the germline V gene, CDR1 is MNHEY and CDR2 is SVGEGT. The CDR3 is made up of 16 amino acids. The CDR3 loop reads CASALVLGLNFNEQFF.

The CDR3 loop is CASSTTANEKLFF. The J gene is TRBJ1-4, the V gene TRBV7-9. This CDR3 region has 13 residues. Per the germline V gene, CDR1 is SEHNR and CDR2 is FQNEAQ (reference sequence).

The chain joins TRBV6-5 to TRBJ2-1. This CDR3 is built from 14 residues. CDR1 and CDR2 from the germline V gene are MNHEY and SVGAGI. This CDR3 is CASSYRLANNEQFF.

This rearrangement joins TRBV20-1 to TRBJ1-5; the TRBD1 assignment by TCRdb is unverifiable without DNA. The CDR3 loop spans 18 amino acids. Germline V gene sequence: CDR1 DFQATT, CDR2 SNEGSKA (reference sequence). This CDR3 is CSARETGQGLYSNQPQHF.

The V gene is TRBV5-6, the J gene TRBJ2-5; TCRdb proposes TRBD2, but this gene call is untestable without DNA. Germline lookup yields CDR1 SGHDT and CDR2 YYEEEE. This CDR3 region has 13 residues. The CDR3: CASSLNWERRDYF.

The chain joins TRBV21-1 to TRBJ1-4; with no DNA, the TCRdb D assignment of TRBD1 cannot be verified. TRBV21-1 is a recognized pseudogene. The CDR3 length is 15 residues. The CDR3 loop reads CASTLPGRGDRELFF.